Each of the 29 T cell receptor beta chains below was sequenced from the same sample in a study of cytomegalovirus exposure and HLA in healthy donors. PCR amplification relied on 60 Vbeta primers (plus 13 Jbeta primers). Here immunoSEQ multiplex PCR was the method, and the copy in TCRdb shows in-frame clones only, minus some. The sample records approximately 120,000 clones, around three quarters being singletons. Material for sequencing was PBMCs. The receptors derive from a human donor in good health.

This clone has more than one count but fewer than ten. The chain joins TRBV4-2 to TRBJ1-1; possibly TRBD1 for D (5 bases). Germline V gene sequence: CDR1 LGHNA, CDR2 YNFKEQ. With 6 bases removed from V and 0 bases from J, the gap between germline ends came to 14 bases. This CDR3 comprises 15 residues. Written as DNA, the CDR3 is TGTGCCAGCAGGCGGGGGGGGGAGCTGAACACTGAAGCTTTCTTT. It encodes CASRRGGELNTEAFF.

This rearrangement joins TRBV6-1 to TRBJ1-1; no firm D call. The CDR3 is made up of 13 amino acids. Deletions cut 6 bases from V and 2 bases from J, with 10 bases between. CDR1 MNHNS and CDR2 SASEGT come from the germline V gene. The CDR3 sequence: CASSIVTNTEAFF. CDR3 nucleotide sequence: TGTGCCAGCAGCATAGTTACTAACACTGAAGCTTTCTTT.

This clone was seen a few times. The J gene is TRBJ1-4, the V gene TRBV6-1; D is undetermined. Trimming pared 3 bases from V and 12 bases from J, leaving 14 bases between. Per the germline V gene, CDR1 is MNHNS and CDR2 is SASEGT. This CDR3 region has 13 residues. CDR3 sequence (DNA): TGTGCCAGCAGTGATATCGGGTTGGCGCAACTGTTTTTT. This encodes CASSDIGLAQLFF.

The chain combines TRBV19 with TRBJ2-7, with 7 nucleotides matching TRBD2. CDR1 and CDR2 from the germline V gene are LNHDA and SQIVND (reference sequence). There are 14 residues in the CDR3. The trim removed 6 bases at V and 1 base at J, leaving 6 bases unmatched. The CDR3 protein is CASRSRGESYEQYF. The CDR3 region has the DNA TGTGCCAGTAGGAGCCGGGGGGAATCCTACGAGCAGTACTTC. The full variable domain, its missing parts supplied by reference TRBV19 and TRBJ2-7, is DGGITQSPKYLFRKEGQNVTLSCEQNLNHDAMYWYRQDPGQGLRLIYYSQIVNDFQKGDIAEGYSVSREKKESFPLTVTSAQKNPTAFYLCASRSRGESYEQYFGPGTRLTVT.

The gene calls are TRBV30 and TRBJ2-5; D remains ambiguous. The CDR3 contains 12 residues. Between the trimmed V and J ends, which lost 0 bases and 10 bases, there was a span of 12 bases. CDR1 is GTSNPN and CDR2 is SVGIG in the germline V gene (reference sequence). The CDR3: CAWSVLHSSQYF. The CDR3 nucleotides are TGTGCCTGGAGTGTACTTCACTCGAGCCAGTACTTC.

To note about this clone: At one end, the junction sequence differs from germline, possibly due to a read error. The genes are TRBV7-9 and TRBJ2-7, with 10 bases aligning to TRBD2. The CDR3 is 14 residues long. CDR1 SEHNR and CDR2 FQNEAQ come from the germline V gene (reference sequence). CDR3: CASSLAGAIYEQYF. The CDR3, as DNA: TGTGCCAGCAGCCTAGCGGGGGCAATCTACGAGCAGTACTTC.

This chain links TRBV19 with TRBJ2-1, with D perhaps TRBD1 (5 bases). V lost 5 bases, J lost 2 bases, and 10 bases lay in between. Per the germline V gene, CDR1 is LNHDA and CDR2 is SQIVND (reference sequence). The CDR3 has 14 amino acids. This CDR3 reads CASSRDSTYNEQFF. In nucleotides, the CDR3 is TGTGCCAGTAGTCGAGACAGCACCTACAATGAGCAGTTCTTC.

This clone was seen only once. The rearrangement links TRBV11-2 to TRBJ2-5, with TRBD1 identical over 10 bases. The germline V gene encodes CDR1 SGHAT and CDR2 FQNNGV. The CDR3 runs to 17 residues. V lost 0 bases to trimming and J lost 4 bases; unmatched junction nucleotides: 8. CDR3 sequence: CASSLEAQTGGRETQYF. As DNA, the CDR3 is TGTGCCAGCAGCTTAGAGGCCCAGACAGGGGGCCGAGAGACCCAGTACTTC.

The rearrangement joins TRBV6-1 to TRBJ2-2; 8 positions match TRBD1. Trimming at V came to 6 bases and at J to 7 bases, leaving 4 bases not matched to a gene. The CDR3 runs to 13 residues. The germline V gene encodes CDR1 MNHNS and CDR2 SASEGT. CDR3 region: CASRTGQGGELFF. In DNA form, the CDR3 reads TGTGCCAGCAGAACTGGACAGGGCGGGGAGCTGTTTTTT.

V is TRBV5-4 and J is TRBJ2-2; D is unresolved. The ends were cut back, 1 base at V and 3 bases at J, with 7 bases in the middle. Germline CDR1 is SGHNT and CDR2 is YYREEE (reference sequence). This CDR3 is built from 14 residues. The CDR3 region has the DNA TGTGCCAGCAGCTTGCTCGGGTACACCGGGGAGCTGTTTTTT. Translating it yields CASSLLGYTGELFF.

The chain carries TRBV28 and TRBJ1-5, with TRBD1 matching over 7 bases. CDR3 size: 13 residues. The germline gives CDR1 MDHEN, CDR2 SYDVKM. V dropped 7 bases and J dropped 7; count of bases not matched to a gene: 7. The CDR3 DNA reads as TGTGCCAGCATTACGACAGGGCAACAGCCCCAGCATTTT. It is translated as CASITTGQQPQHF.

The chain has TRBV9 and TRBJ1-1; 10 nucleotides match TRBD1. With 1 base clipped from V and 3 bases from J, the junction kept 12 bases outside the gene matches. The CDR3 contains 18 residues. Germline lookup yields CDR1 SGDLS and CDR2 YYNGEE. The CDR3 sequence is CASSVQPGQGIPDTEAFF. In DNA form, the CDR3 reads TGTGCCAGCAGCGTACAACCGGGACAGGGGATTCCAGACACTGAAGCTTTCTTT.

This chain joins TRBV5-6 and TRBJ2-5, with a tentative D call TRBD1 (6 bases). V was pared by 0 bases and J by 2 bases, with 14 bases between. CDR3 length: 16 amino acids. Germline V gives CDR1 SGHDT, CDR2 YYEEEE. The CDR3: CASSLAVQGRQETQYF. The DNA of the CDR3 is TGTGCCAGCAGCTTGGCCGTCCAGGGGCGGCAAGAGACCCAGTACTTC.

V gene TRBV7-2 combines with J gene TRBJ1-1; 10 nucleotides line up with TRBD1. The CDR3 covers 13 residues. V dropped 4 bases and J dropped 8; count of bases not matched to a gene: 4. From germline, CDR1 is SGHTA and CDR2 FQGNSA. The CDR3 spells CASSSTGGGEAFF. DNA of the CDR3: TGTGCCAGCAGCTCGACAGGGGGCGGCGAAGCTTTCTTT. Drawing the rest from reference TRBV7-2 and TRBJ1-1, the complete variable domain is GAGVSQSPSNKVTEKGKDVELRCDPISGHTALYWYRQSLGQGLEFLIYFQGNSAPDKSGLPSDRFSAERTGGSVSTLTIQRTQQEDSAVYLCASSSTGGGEAFFGQGTRLTVV.

The chain uses TRBV18 and TRBJ1-1; the D is unclear. Germline CDR1 and CDR2: KGHSH and LQKENI. The V end was cut by 3 bases, the J end by 8 bases, with 10 bases between. This CDR3 has 12 residues. The CDR3 bases are TGTGCCAGCTCACCGTCCAACTGGGAAGCTTTCTTT. It is translated as CASSPSNWEAFF.

The V gene is TRBV15, the J gene TRBJ1-1; D is perhaps TRBD1 (6 bases). This CDR3 has 15 amino acids. V gave up 0 bases and J gave up 5 bases, with 13 bases separating them. CDR1 is LNHNV, CDR2 YYDKDF, per germline (reference sequence). The CDR3: CATSRDSLQGTEAFF. In DNA, the CDR3 is TGTGCCACCAGCAGAGACTCACTACAGGGAACTGAAGCTTTCTTT.

The chain links TRBV28 to TRBJ2-4, with 8 bases lining up with TRBD1. Germline V gene data show CDR1 as MDHEN and CDR2 as SYDVKM. The trim removed 3 bases at V and 1 base at J, leaving 5 bases unmatched. The CDR3 spans 16 residues. The CDR3 spells CASSLDRVGAKNIQYF. The CDR3 DNA follows: TGTGCCAGCAGTTTGGACAGGGTTGGGGCCAAAAACATTCAGTACTTC.

The rearrangement joins TRBV7-2 to TRBJ2-7; TRBD1 is a possible D gene (6 bases). Germline CDR1 is SGHTA and CDR2 is FQGNSA. Trimming took 0 bases from V and 1 from J, leaving 10 bases between them. The CDR3 has 15 residues. The CDR3 DNA follows: TGTGCCAGCAGCTTAGCATCCAGGGGATCCTACGAGCAGTACTTC. Translation gives CASSLASRGSYEQYF.

V usage is TRBV25-1 and J usage is TRBJ2-7, with 7 nucleotides matching TRBD1. This CDR3 spans 14 amino acids. Germline loops: CDR1 MGHDK, CDR2 SYGVNS. Losses at the gene ends were 6 bases for V and 4 bases for J; bases not matched to a gene: 9. In nucleotides, the CDR3 is TGTGCCAGCAGCCTAACCGGGACAGATTACGAGCAGTACTTC. Protein sequence: CASSLTGTDYEQYF.

The rearrangement uses TRBV5-1 and TRBJ1-1; D uncertain. CDR3 length equals 12 residues. Germline-derived CDR1 and CDR2 are SGHRS and YFSETQ. V dropped 0 bases and J dropped 2 bases, with 2 bases sitting between them. The chain's CDR3 is CASSLANTEAFF. CDR3 in DNA: TGCGCCAGCAGCTTGGCTAACACTGAAGCTTTCTTT.

The V and J genes are TRBV2 and TRBJ2-7; 7 bases align to TRBD1. The CDR3 has 14 amino acids. The J segment lost 7 bases and the V segment lost 6 bases, leaving 12 bases of the junction unmatched. In germline, CDR1 is SNHLY, CDR2 FYNNEI. CDR3 sequence (DNA): TGTGCCAGCAGAAGGACAGGAACCCCTGGGGAGCAGTACTTC. Its translation: CASRRTGTPGEQYF.

The gene calls are TRBV6-5 and TRBJ1-4; 9 nucleotides match TRBD1. CDR1 and CDR2 (germline): MNHEY, SVGAGI. The CDR3 is made up of 14 amino acids. The junction had 7 bases not matched to a gene; V was cut back by 6 bases and J by 8 bases. CDR3 nucleotide sequence: TGTGCCAGCAGAACGGACAGGGGTAGAGAAAAACTGTTTTTT. It encodes CASRTDRGREKLFF.

The gene calls are TRBV28 and TRBJ1-5; TRBD1 agrees at 10 bases. This CDR3 spans 15 amino acids. Trimming at V came to 6 bases and at J to 7 bases, leaving 9 bases not matched to a gene. CDR1 and CDR2 from the germline V gene are MDHEN and SYDVKM. CDR3 sequence: CASRPGQGLGQPQHF. CDR3 DNA sequence: TGTGCCAGCAGACCGGGACAGGGGCTAGGACAGCCCCAGCATTTT.

The chain joins TRBV19 to TRBJ1-2, with D tentatively TRBD1 (6 bases). V was pared by 2 bases and J by 4 bases, with 14 bases between. CDR3 length equals 15 residues. Germline V CDR1 and CDR2: LNHDA, SQIVND (reference sequence). CDR3 DNA: TGTGCCAGTAGTATAACCGGGACACCCCTCTATGGCTACACCTTC. Translated, it gives CASSITGTPLYGYTF.

This chain joins TRBV6-5 and TRBJ1-6; D not certain. The V gene lost 4 bases and the J gene lost 16 bases, with 14 bases spanning the gap. The CDR3 spans 12 residues. Germline V gives CDR1 MNHEY, CDR2 SVGAGI. CDR3 region: CASSLPGGRLHF. As DNA, the CDR3 is TGTGCCAGCAGTTTACCCGGCGGTAGGCTCCACTTT.

The chain recombines TRBV5-1 with TRBJ2-3, with a possible D match to TRBD2 (6 bases). The CDR3 covers 15 residues. CDR1 SGHRS and CDR2 YFSETQ come from the germline V gene. With 1 base removed from V and 2 bases from J, the gap between germline ends came to 11 bases. The CDR3 bases are TGCGCCAGCAGCTTGTGGGACTCTATCACAGATACGCAGTATTTT. Translation: CASSLWDSITDTQYF.

This clone has a handful of counts. This sequence joins TRBV28 and TRBJ1-1; D is uncertain. The V and J ends lost 7 bases and 6 bases respectively, with 12 bases between them. The CDR3 contains 12 residues. The V gene's germline CDR1 is MDHEN and CDR2 SYDVKM. The CDR3 region is CASNSQEAEAFF. The CDR3 region has the DNA TGTGCCAGCAACTCCCAGGAGGCTGAAGCTTTCTTT.

The chain employs TRBV30 and TRBJ1-5, with 9 bases aligning to TRBD1. The CDR3 spans 15 residues. J lost 5 bases, V lost 5 bases, and 10 bases had no gene match. The germline gives CDR1 GTSNPN, CDR2 SVGIG (reference sequence). DNA of the CDR3: TGTGCCTGGGGGACAGGGACGTTCGTGGATCAGCCCCAGCATTTT. Translated, it gives CAWGTGTFVDQPQHF.

V and J are TRBV14 and TRBJ2-2; possible D gene TRBD2, 5 bases. Between the trimmed V and J ends, which lost 6 bases and 5 bases, there was a span of 16 bases. CDR3 length: 15 amino acids. The germline CDR1 and CDR2 sequences are SGHDN and FVKESK. CDR3 loop: CASSLMGSGTGELFF. As DNA, the CDR3 is TGTGCCAGCAGTTTGATGGGGAGCGGTACCGGGGAGCTGTTTTTT.